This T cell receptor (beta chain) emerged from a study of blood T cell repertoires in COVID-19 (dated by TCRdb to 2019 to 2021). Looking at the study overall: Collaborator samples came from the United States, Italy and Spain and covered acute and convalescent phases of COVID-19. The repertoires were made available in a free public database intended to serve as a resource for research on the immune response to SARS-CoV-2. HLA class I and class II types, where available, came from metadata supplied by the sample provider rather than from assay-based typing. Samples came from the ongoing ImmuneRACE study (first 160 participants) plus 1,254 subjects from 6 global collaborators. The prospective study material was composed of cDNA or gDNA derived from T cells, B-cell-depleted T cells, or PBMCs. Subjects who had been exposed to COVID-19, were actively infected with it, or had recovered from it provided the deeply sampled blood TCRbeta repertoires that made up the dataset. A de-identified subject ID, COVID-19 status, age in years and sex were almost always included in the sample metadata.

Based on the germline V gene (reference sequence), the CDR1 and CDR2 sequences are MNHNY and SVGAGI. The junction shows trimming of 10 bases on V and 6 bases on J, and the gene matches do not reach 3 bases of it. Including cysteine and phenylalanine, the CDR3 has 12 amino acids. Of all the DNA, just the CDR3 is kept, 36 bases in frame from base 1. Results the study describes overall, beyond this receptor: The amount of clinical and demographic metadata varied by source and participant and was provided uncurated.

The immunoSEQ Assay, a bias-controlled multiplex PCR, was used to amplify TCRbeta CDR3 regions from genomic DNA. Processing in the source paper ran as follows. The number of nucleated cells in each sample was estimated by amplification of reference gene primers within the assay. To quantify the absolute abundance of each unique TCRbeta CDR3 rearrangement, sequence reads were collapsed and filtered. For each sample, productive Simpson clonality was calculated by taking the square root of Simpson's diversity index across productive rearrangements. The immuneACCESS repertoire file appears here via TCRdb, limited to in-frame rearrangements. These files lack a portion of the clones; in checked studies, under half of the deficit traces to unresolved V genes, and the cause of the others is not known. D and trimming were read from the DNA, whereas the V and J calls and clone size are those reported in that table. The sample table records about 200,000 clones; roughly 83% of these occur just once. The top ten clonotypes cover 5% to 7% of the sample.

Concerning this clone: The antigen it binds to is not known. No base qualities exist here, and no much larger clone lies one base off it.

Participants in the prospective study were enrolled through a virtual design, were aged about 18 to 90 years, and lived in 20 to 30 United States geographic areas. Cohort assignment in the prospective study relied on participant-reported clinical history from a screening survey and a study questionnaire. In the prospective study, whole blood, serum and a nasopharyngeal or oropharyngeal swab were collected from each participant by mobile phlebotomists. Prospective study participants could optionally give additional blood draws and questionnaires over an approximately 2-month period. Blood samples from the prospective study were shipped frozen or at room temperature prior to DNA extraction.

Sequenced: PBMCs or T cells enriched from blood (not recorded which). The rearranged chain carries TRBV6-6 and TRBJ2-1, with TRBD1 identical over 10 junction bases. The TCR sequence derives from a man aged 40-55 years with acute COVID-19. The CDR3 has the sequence CATGTGVNEQFF. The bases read TGTGCCACCGGGACAGGGGTCAATGAGCAGTTCTTC.